Given below is one T cell receptor beta chain in context. The antigen is undetermined. TCRB was sequenced at Survey level resolution. Measured with immunoSEQ multiplex PCR; TCRdb has only the in-frame clones, and not every one. The sample yields 9,000 to 10,000 clones, 70% to 90% seen once. CDR3 length: 14 residues. Deletions cut 0 bases from V and 6 bases from J, with 9 bases between. CDR1 is SGHVS, CDR2 FNYEAQ, per germline. This record belongs to a study of follicular helper T cells after annual influenza vaccination. Study observations and caveats: Just roughly 9-23% of cells analyzed had recovered productive TCRB sequences.

The time point was: 2015-2016 season, pre-vaccination. The sequence came from an adult who received the influenza vaccine. The material was CXCR5+ CD38- circulating T follicular helper cells from blood, obtained on the day of influenza vaccination. Subset here: circulating Tfh, non-naive CD4+CXCR5+PD-1+ (ICOS+CD38+ or ICOS-CD38-). The V gene is TRBV7-6, the J gene TRBJ2-1; D gene unclear. Written as DNA, the CDR3 is TGTGCCAGCAGCTTAGCGGTGACCACCAATGAGCAGTTCTTC. It specifies CASSLAVTTNEQFF. The variable domain in full, completed from reference TRBV7-6 and TRBJ2-1, reads GAGVSQSPRYKVTKRGQDVALRCDPISGHVSLYWYRQALGQGPEFLTYFNYEAQQDKSGLPNDRFSAERPEGSISTLTIQRTEQRDSAMYRCASSLAVTTNEQFFGPGTRLTVL.